The entry below describes one TCR beta chain. This sample stems from a study of blood T cell repertoires in COVID-19. Study-level information: Acute and convalescent COVID-19 samples came from the United States, Italy and Spain. Sample material is recorded as cDNA or gDNA derived from T cells, B-cell-depleted T cells, or PBMCs.

In the original processing: Nucleated cell number was recorded as an estimate derived from reference gene primer amplification. Clones were read by immunoSEQ multiplex PCR, and TCRdb kept only the in-frame ones, dropping some. Clone size and V and J calls were adopted from that table, with D and trimming inferred from the DNA. Among 150,000 to 200,000 clones listed, roughly nine tenths were seen once. The CDR3 sequence is 15 residues long. After removal of 4 bases from V and 4 bases from J, the junction contained 9 bases not matched to a gene. Germline V lookup: CDR1 MNHEY, CDR2 SVGAGI. The gene calls are TRBV6-5 and TRBJ1-2; 7 positions match TRBD1. The receptor was derived from a man aged 35 to 55 with acute or convalescent COVID-19. Sequencing was performed on peripheral blood. The CDR3 DNA follows: TGTGCCAGCAGTTTTACGCAGACAGGGATCTATGGCTACACCTTC. This gives the protein CASSFTQTGIYGYTF.